A selection of T cell receptor beta chains follows, all from one sample in a study of cytomegalovirus exposure and HLA in healthy donors. Method: immunoSEQ multiplex PCR; TCRdb's copy keeps in-frame clones and lacks some. The data show about 200,000 clones, around 73% seen once. The sequenced material came from PBMCs. The receptors derive from a woman under 40 in good health and CMV-seronegative. Both conserved end residues are part of each CDR3.

J gene | V gene | CDR3 protein
TRBJ1-2 | TRBV7-9 | CASTPGLATGGGYTF
TRBJ2-7 | TRBV28 | CASSSAGTGYNEQYF
TRBJ2-7 | TRBV27 | CASSSPGGVREQYF
TRBJ2-1 | TRBV13 | CASSGTSGSSYNEQFF
TRBJ2-7 | TRBV5-1 | CASSIASRSYEQYF
TRBJ2-1 | TRBV2 | CASRGTSGNEQFF
TRBJ2-7 | TRBV7-9 | CASSLGGRGRYEQYF
TRBJ2-3 | TRBV5-4 | CASSSEASGGTDTQYF
TRBJ2-7 | TRBV6-5 | CASRVDSGGSYEQYF
TRBJ2-7 | TRBV7-9 | CASTLAGASGEQYF
TRBJ2-3 | TRBV28 | CASSRYSPDTQYF
TRBJ1-2 | TRBV5-1 | CPSSSDPGGHLFYGYTF
TRBJ2-7 | TRBV4-1 | CASSQTAAGFTFEQYF
TRBJ1-1 | TRBV4-1 | CASSQGAANTEAFF
TRBJ2-7 | TRBV30 | CAWSVRGGYVRSYEQYF
TRBJ2-7 | TRBV4-1 | CASSPDSFYEQYF
TRBJ1-1 | TRBV28 | CASSFRRGRTEAFF